This T cell receptor (beta chain) was sequenced in a study of cytomegalovirus exposure and HLA in healthy donors. CDR1 and CDR2 from the germline V gene are WSHSY and SAAADI. The CDR3 runs 13 residues. The V and J ends lost 0 bases and 8 bases respectively, with 7 bases between them. The PCR had 60 Vbeta and 13 Jbeta primers. Clones were sequenced by immunoSEQ multiplex PCR, and TCRdb holds only the in-frame ones, with some missing. This repertoire shows tens of thousands of clones, more than 70% found once; its top ten account for about 2.7%. This clonotype was obtained from a male donor in good health and CMV-seropositive. V gene TRBV10-2 combines with J gene TRBJ1-4; D gene ambiguous. The sample comprised PBMCs. CDR3 nucleotide sequence: TGCGCCAGCAGTGAGTCAACCCGGGAAAAACTGTTTTTT. Protein product: CASSESTREKLFF.